This TCR beta chain was obtained from a study of T-cell reconstitution after alpha-beta-depleted transplantation in children. Notes on the study in general: Certain patients had high TCRbeta diversity at day 60, and it came from recipient T cells and thymic progenitors that survived. After one year, T-cell counts and TCRbeta diversity mostly came from new T cells. There were reportedly several hundred expanded graft clones from which alpha-beta T cells came about two months after transplant.

V was pared by 2 bases and J by 4 bases, with 6 bases of the junction left unmatched. The V gene's germline CDR1 is SGHRS and CDR2 YFSETQ. The CDR3 covers 14 residues. During its preparation, the TCRbeta library received unique molecular identifiers. TCRdb fed the PCR reads into MiXCR, producing one record per CDR3 protein. The data show about 250,000 distinct CDR3 sequences, about 24% seen once. Many counts were recorded for this clonotype. Its target is unknown. The TCR was taken from a female patient between 2 and 15 years old who had a stem cell transplant for congenital amegakaryocytic thrombocytopenia, so the T cells may come from the graft donor. This rearrangement joins TRBV5-1 to TRBJ2-7; 7 positions agree with TRBD1. Source: PBMCs, mostly from graft donor cells, taken 360 days after TCRalphabeta/CD19-depleted stem cell transplant. The CDR3 spells CASSLGDSTYEQYF. CDR3 nucleotides: TGCGCCAGCAGCTTAGGGGACAGTACTTACGAGCAGTACTTC.